The 2 T cell receptor beta chains given below trace back to one sample, sequenced in a study of T cell repertoires in aging, cancer and after chemotherapy. TRB rearrangements spanning V, D and J were amplified using mixed TRB-A/B primers. Each CDR3 protein gets one entry after TCRdb re-called the multiplex PCR reads with MiXCR. The sample shows around 8,600 distinct CDR3 sequences, around a quarter of them seen only once. The template was genomic DNA from peripheral blood, not RNA. Sequenced input: blood. The receptor source for this set is a human donor with a blood cancer. The donor label of this sample is uncertain.

This clonotype has only a few counts. A read error may explain this, as a much larger clone is one base away. The chain joins TRBV29-1 to TRBJ2-5, with 7 bases that match TRBD1. The CDR3 has 15 residues. Per germline, CDR1 SQVTM and CDR2 ANQGSEA. This CDR3 reads CSVVGTVRDQGTQYF. The CDR3 region has the DNA TGCAGCGTTGTCGGGACAGTCAGAGACCAAGGGACCCAGTACTTC.

This clonotype is medium-sized. The chain has TRBV27 and TRBJ2-1, with D perhaps assigned TRBD1 or TRBD2 (5 bases each). CDR1 is MNHEY and CDR2 is SMNVEV in the germline V gene (reference sequence). This CDR3 spans 14 amino acids. The ends were cut back, 5 bases at V and 13 bases at J, with 21 bases in the middle. The CDR3 loop is CASSQGPPTRGQFF. CDR3 nucleotide sequence: TGTGCCAGCAGTCAGGGACCTCCTACCCGGGGACAGTTCTTC.